The 15 T cell receptor beta chains below come from one sample, sequenced in a study of T cell responses to AZD1222 COVID-19 vaccine. Profiling relied on immunoSEQ multiplex PCR, and the TCRdb table lists in-frame clones only, not all of them. In the table there are roughly 80,000 clones, around nine tenths of which are singletons. The specimen was peripheral blood, collected on day 0 of MenACWY control vaccination. These receptors all come from an adult in good health.

The chain carries TRBV5-6 and TRBJ2-7, with unresolved D. The CDR3 extends over 14 amino acids. Germline CDR1 SGHDT, CDR2 YYEEEE. V was cut by 1 base and J by 1 base, with 9 bases left in between. The CDR3 reads CASSLSPASYEQYF. For the CDR3, the DNA is TGTGCCAGCAGCTTGTCGCCAGCTTCCTACGAGCAGTACTTC. Full variable domain (outside the CDR3, taken from reference TRBV5-6 and TRBJ2-7): DAGVTQSPTHLIKTRGQQVTLRCSPKSGHDTVSWYQQALGQGPQFIFQYYEEEERQRGNFPDRFSGHQFPNYSSELNVNALLLGDSALYLCASSLSPASYEQYFGPGTRLTVT.

In its sample, this clone was seen a few times. This sequence joins TRBV29-1 and TRBJ2-7; the D call may be TRBD1 or TRBD2 (5 bases each). CDR3 length: 14 residues. Germline CDR1 is SQVTM and CDR2 is ANQGSEA. V dropped 8 bases and J dropped 0 bases, with 17 bases sitting between them. The chain's CDR3 is CSPRRTGPSYEQYF. CDR3 DNA: TGCAGCCCCAGACGCACGGGGCCCTCCTACGAGCAGTACTTC.

The V and J genes are TRBV5-1 and TRBJ1-1, with a tentative D call TRBD1 (5 bases). Between the trimmed V and J ends, which lost 2 bases and 0 bases, there was a span of 8 bases. CDR1 is SGHRS and CDR2 is YFSETQ in the germline V gene. This CDR3 region has 14 residues. This chain's CDR3 is CASSLGTVNTEAFF. The CDR3 coding sequence is TGCGCCAGCAGCTTAGGGACGGTGAACACTGAAGCTTTCTTT. Using reference TRBV5-1 and TRBJ1-1 for the parts outside the CDR3, the full variable domain is KAGVTQTPRYLIKTRGQQVTLSCSPISGHRSVSWYQQTPGQGLQFLFEYFSETQRNKGNFPGRFSGRQFSNSRSEMNVSTLELGDSALYLCASSLGTVNTEAFFGQGTRLTVV.

The rearrangement joins TRBV28 to TRBJ1-1; 9 bases are a match to TRBD1. The CDR3 is 17 residues long. Per germline, CDR1 MDHEN and CDR2 SYDVKM. V lost 4 bases, J lost 7 bases, and 16 bases stayed unmatched. The CDR3 spells CASSSGGTGRVLDEAFF. Here the CDR3 DNA reads TGTGCCAGCAGTTCCGGGGGGACAGGGAGGGTGTTAGATGAAGCTTTCTTT.

The chain has TRBV7-8 and TRBJ1-6, with 7 bases that match TRBD1. Trimming removed 3 bases from V and 7 bases from J; junction bases left unmatched: 3. The length of the CDR3 is 14 residues. Germline V lookup: CDR1 SGHVS, CDR2 FQNEAQ. CDR3 DNA sequence: TGTGCCAGCAGCTTTACAGGGGAAAATTCACCCCTCCACTTT. This codes for CASSFTGENSPLHF.

This clone was picked up a small number of times. The genes are TRBV7-9 and TRBJ2-2; possibly TRBD1 for D (6 bases). V dropped 5 bases and J dropped 0 bases, with 13 bases sitting between them. CDR1 and CDR2 from the germline V gene are SEHNR and FQNEAQ (reference sequence). The CDR3 runs 16 residues. CDR3 nucleotide sequence: TGTGCCAGCAGCGGTGACAGGACCGCGAACACCGGGGAGCTGTTTTTT. Its protein product is CASSGDRTANTGELFF.

The CDR3 protein is CASSFNRRTGEQFF. For the CDR3, the DNA is TGTGCCAGCAGTTTCAACCGGCGTACGGGTGAGCAGTTCTTC. The chain uses TRBV11-2 and TRBJ2-1; no definite D call. Trimming removed 6 bases from V and 9 bases from J, with 18 bases in between. This CDR3 spans 14 amino acids. CDR1 is SGHAT, CDR2 FQNNGV, per germline.

The rearrangement links TRBV9 to TRBJ1-4; the match to TRBD1 covers 10 bases. With V trimmed by 3 bases and J by 5 bases, 7 bases remained unmatched. This CDR3 is built from 16 residues. Per germline, CDR1 SGDLS and CDR2 YYNGEE. The CDR3 sequence: CASSAFSGQGNEKLFF. The CDR3 DNA follows: TGTGCCAGCAGCGCCTTCTCGGGACAGGGGAATGAAAAACTGTTTTTT.

This clone was seen a single time. The V and J genes are TRBV19 and TRBJ2-7; 11 bases agree with TRBD2. This CDR3 is built from 18 residues. Germline V gene sequence: CDR1 LNHDA, CDR2 SQIVND (reference sequence). V was clipped by 5 bases and J by 3 bases; unmatched bases: 15. The CDR3 coding sequence is TGTGCCAGTAGTCGATCGGGGCTAGCGGGAGGACTCATCTACGAGCAGTACTTC. Translating gives CASSRSGLAGGLIYEQYF.

V gene TRBV7-3 combines with J gene TRBJ2-5, with D possibly TRBD1 on 6 matching bases. Trimming stripped 0 bases from V and 2 bases from J, with 10 bases between. CDR3 length: 15 amino acids. Looked up from germline, CDR1 is SGHTA and CDR2 is FQGTGA. The CDR3 DNA follows: TGTGCCAGCAGCTTAACCCCCGACAGGCAAGAGACCCAGTACTTC. Its translation: CASSLTPDRQETQYF.

This sequence joins TRBV14 and TRBJ2-1; 7 bases are a match to TRBD2. Looked up from germline, CDR1 is SGHDN and CDR2 is FVKESK. V trimming: 4 bases; J trimming: 2 bases; junction bases outside the gene matches: 8. This CDR3 contains 16 residues. For the CDR3, the DNA is TGTGCCAGCAGCCGGCAAGCGGGATGGGCCTACAATGAGCAGTTCTTC. This translates into CASSRQAGWAYNEQFF.

The gene calls are TRBV6-5 and TRBJ1-1; the D gene is possibly TRBD1 (6 bases). Germline-derived CDR1 and CDR2 are MNHEY and SVGAGI. Trimming took 5 bases from V and 3 from J, leaving 13 bases between them. CDR3 size: 14 residues. The CDR3 region has the DNA TGTGCCAGCAGTCGGTGGGGGCAGGACACTGAAGCTTTCTTT. Translation: CASSRWGQDTEAFF.

V gene TRBV18 combines with J gene TRBJ2-5; no definite D call. Per the germline V gene, CDR1 is KGHSH and CDR2 is LQKENI. Trimming removed 2 bases at V and 5 bases at J, with 9 bases between. This CDR3 spans 13 amino acids. In nucleotides, the CDR3 is TGTGCCAGCTCACCAAACTTGCAGGAGACCCAGTACTTC. This sequence encodes CASSPNLQETQYF.

The DNA for the CDR3 is TGTGCCAGCAGCTCAACACCGAATCAGCCCCAGCATTTT. Residues: CASSSTPNQPQHF. This rearrangement joins TRBV7-2 to TRBJ1-5, with D uncertain. Trimming took off 4 bases at V and 4 bases at J, with 8 bases between the two ends. This CDR3 contains 13 residues. Germline CDR1 reads SGHTA; CDR2 reads FQGNSA.

This chain connects TRBV7-8 to TRBJ2-1; 7 bases line up with TRBD2. The CDR3 extends over 17 amino acids. V lost 4 bases to trimming and J lost 5 bases; unmatched junction nucleotides: 14. Germline values: CDR1 SGHVS, CDR2 FQNEAQ. CDR3 protein: CASSSPLLRAGDNEQFF. The CDR3 DNA is TGTGCCAGCAGCTCACCCCTCTTAAGGGCGGGGGACAATGAGCAGTTCTTC.